This T cell receptor (beta chain) was retrieved from a study of blood T cell repertoires in COVID-19 (dated by TCRdb to about 2020). Notes on the research overall: The collaborator samples originated in the United States, Italy and Spain and spanned the acute and convalescent phases of COVID-19. The material from the prospective study consisted of cDNA or gDNA derived from T cells, B-cell-depleted T cells, or PBMCs. Subjects who had been exposed to COVID-19, were actively infected with it, or had recovered from it provided the deeply sampled blood TCRbeta repertoires that made up the dataset. A freely available public database, intended as a resource for researchers studying the immune response to SARS-CoV-2, is where the repertoires were released. Samples came from the ongoing ImmuneRACE study (first 160 participants) plus 1,254 subjects from 6 global collaborators. Nearly every sample came with metadata listing a de-identified subject ID, COVID-19 status, age in years and sex. Where available, HLA class I and class II types were taken from metadata supplied by the sample provider and were not determined by assay-based typing.

The immunoSEQ Assay, a bias-controlled multiplex PCR, was used to amplify TCRbeta CDR3 regions from genomic DNA. As for the authors' bioinformatics: The number of nucleated cells in each sample was estimated from the amplification of reference gene primers within the assay. Sequence reads were collapsed and filtered to measure the absolute abundance of every unique TCRbeta CDR3 rearrangement. For each sample, productive Simpson clonality was calculated as the square root of Simpson's diversity index over productive rearrangements. TCRdb retrieved this table from immuneACCESS and kept in-frame rearrangements only. Not all clones are present; in checked studies, unresolved V genes account for under half, and no reason is known for the remainder. Clonal size and the V and J genes are those of that table, whereas D and trimming came from the DNA. This sample has approximately 240,000 clones in its table, and around 87% of those were observed once. The top ten hold under 6.5% of the sample.

Participants in the prospective study were enrolled through a virtual design, were aged roughly 18 to 95 years, and lived in 20 to 30 United States geographic areas. Cohort assignment in the prospective study relied on participant-reported clinical history from a screening survey and a study questionnaire. Each participant in the prospective study had whole blood, serum and a nasopharyngeal or oropharyngeal swab collected by mobile phlebotomists. Prospective study participants could optionally give additional blood draws and questionnaires over a roughly two-month period. Prospective study blood samples were shipped either frozen or at room temperature before DNA extraction. There are a few counts of this clone. Its antigen is unknown. Base-call qualities are not available, and no considerably larger clone is one nucleotide away. Points the paper makes about the study in general: The quantity of clinical and demographic metadata differed by source and by participant and was supplied without curation.

CDR1 is given as SGHRS and CDR2 as YFSETQ, both from the germline V gene. Germline trimming: 1 base from V, 1 base from J; junction bases outside gene matches: 4. Spanning cysteine to phenylalanine, the CDR3 consists of 16 amino acids. Of the read, only the CDR3 DNA is kept; its 48 bases are in frame from base 1. The sequenced sample consisted of PBMCs or T cells enriched from blood (not recorded which). The TCR comes from a woman in her twenties or thirties with acute COVID-19. Recombination connected TRBV5-1 to TRBJ2-2; TRBD1 aligns with 7 central bases. The nucleotide sequence is TGCGCCAGCAGCTTGTTAGGGGGCCTGAACACCGGGGAGCTGTTTTTT. It specifies CASSLLGGLNTGELFF.